This section outlines one T cell receptor (beta chain) sequence together with its context. A much larger clone differs by one base, so this may be a read error. Germline loops: CDR1 SEHNR, CDR2 FQNEAQ (reference sequence). V was cut by 5 bases and J by 6 bases, with 6 bases left in between. The CDR3 contains 11 residues. This sample stems from a study of molecular identifiers for immune sequencing clone quantification. TCRdb independently ran MiXCR on the PCR reads; one entry per CDR3 protein. The table records some 100,000 distinct CDR3 sequences, roughly 34% of them present only once. The clonotype was recovered from a human donor in good health. Some libraries in this study had Jurkat cell RNA spiked in. This chain connects TRBV7-9 to TRBJ2-3; D ambiguous. Sequencing input: naive CD8+ T cells from blood, with Jurkat cell RNA spiked in. Documented subset: FACS-sorted CD8+CD4-CCR7+CD45RA+ naive T cells. As DNA, the CDR3 is TGTGCCAGCAGCCACTTGGATACGCAGTATTTT. Translating gives CASSHLDTQYF.